This T cell receptor beta chain comes out of a study of cytomegalovirus exposure and HLA in healthy donors (dated by TCRdb to about 2017). About the full investigation: An earlier analysis of 587 of the donors reported more than 250 Gb of sequence data and roughly 110 million unique TCR beta sequences from 150 million to 200 million T cells. An early release that covered about 640 HLA-typed donors contained approximately 320 gigabases of sequencing data and around 80 million unique TCR sequences. Of the roughly 390 genotyped donors, about 80% fell in the genetic ancestry cluster associated with self-reported Caucasian donors. The study aimed to test whether signatures of past pathogen exposure could be identified by cataloging public T cell receptors. The T cell repertoires of some 670 subjects were profiled by immunosequencing and related to cytomegalovirus serostatus. Besides the first cohort of approximately 710 subjects, a separate validation cohort made up of roughly 130 different subjects was used. High-throughput TCR immunosequencing, statistical association of individual TCRs with disease status, and machine learning were combined to predict cytomegalovirus infection status. In a later analysis, previously published TCR beta repertoires from some 640 donors were re-analyzed and high-resolution HLA genotyping was added so that TCR occurrence patterns could be studied. In the later analysis, no new phenotypic data were used to find candidate immune exposures; instead, reliance was placed on TCR beta sequences and their occurrence across donors. In an earlier analysis of more than 550 of the donors, high-throughput TCR beta sequencing was used to judge whether each TCR beta V gene segment behaved as functional or pseudogenic. Donor age, sex, ethnicity and CMV serostatus were compiled alongside the repertoire data. A later genetic analysis took genome-wide SNP genotypes for about 55% of the roughly 670 donors and used that subset as a discovery cohort. All discovery cohort repertoires had been generated on a single sequencing platform. Class I and class II HLA loci were covered by the typing at four-digit resolution. The number of donors typed differed by locus, with about 620-630 for A, B, C, DRB1 and DQB1, around 560 for DQA1, 600 to 610 for DPA1, and some 470 for DPB1. Four to six DR-DQ haplotypes were handled as single units for association and clustering because linkage in the cohort was strong. Among roughly 370 genotyped donors of the cohort, an average of about 240,000 unique TCR beta nucleotide sequences were sequenced per donor, around 20% of them non-productive. The full study reports these points: An earlier analysis of approximately 590 of the donors showed that most TCR beta V segments appeared in productive rearrangements either about 87% or about 30% of the time, which broadly matched IMGT annotations. Roughly uniform sequencing depth across donors was assumed in presence/absence analyses, although this assumption may not hold. In a later analysis, about 17,000 TCR beta sequences were associated with specific HLA alleles at a false discovery rate of 0.05. Cytomegalovirus status was reported to be diagnosed by the classifier with high specificity and sensitivity in both the original and validation cohorts. A later analysis found that HLA-associated TCR beta chains were more clonally expanded and had lower generation probabilities than equally common non-associated chains. A further reported finding was that TCR beta sequences accurately predicted the HLA-A and HLA-B alleles for most subjects in the first cohort. A later genetic analysis associated a missense DCLRE1C variant with V-gene and J-gene trimming of TCR beta chains, and an independent cohort replicated the association. In a later analysis, several top co-occurrence clusters were reported to appear linked to parvovirus B19, influenza, CMV and Epstein-Barr virus. Because HLA typing was unavailable for some donors at each locus, only the typed subset was used in association tests. Strong co-occurrence of HLA alleles, especially DR and DQ, made assigning TCR associations to individual alleles difficult. A cluster of highly shared sequence variants was judged likely to be a technical artifact of the sequencing pipeline. In a later analysis, most CMV-associated TCR beta chains were found to appear HLA-restricted, with HLA associations seemingly driven largely by CMV exposure. Because counts were too low, about 18 rarely observed V segments, including chromosome 9 orphons, were left out of the earlier analysis of some 600 of the donors. The study listed 150 to 200 TCR beta chains as associated with cytomegalovirus. In this cohort, only TCR beta chains were sequenced, and detectable features were limited by the absence of alpha or paired-chain data. A later analysis found that TCR association rates varied across HLA loci, with DRB1 alleles showing the most associated TCRs and HLA-C alleles the fewest. In a later genetic analysis, fewer N-insertions in productive TCRs were reported among donors in an Asian-associated ancestry cluster than the approximately 710-donor mean. While some public TCRs were present in many individuals, most TCR sequences turned up only very rarely across donors. According to the authors, the approach could potentially be generalized to other disease states and immunological phenotypes. CMV serostatus was the only immune exposure information available for the cohort. Correlated functional status among segregating V segments might reflect linkage disequilibrium, but an unknown experimental factor could not be ruled out. Three of the identified cytomegalovirus-associated TCR beta chains were confirmed in vitro to be specific for cytomegalovirus antigens.

The library was built by means of the immunoSEQ multiplex PCR assay. A mixture of 60 forward primers for TCR Vbeta segments and 13 reverse primers for TCR Jbeta segments was used in the multiplex PCR. The CDR3 region of rearranged TCR beta genes was amplified from genomic DNA with a multiplex PCR assay. The Illumina HiSeq System was used to sequence the amplified TCR beta libraries as 87-base-pair reads. The original pipeline was this. A later analysis tallied around 80 million unique TCR beta chains across the approximately 670 repertoires, and around 12 million of those chains were shared by two or more donors. A nearest-neighbor algorithm error-corrected the raw reads and collapsed the reads into unique sequences, merging closely related sequences to remove PCR and sequencing errors. V, D and J gene segments were assigned by aligning CDR3 sequences to IMGT reference sequences. For a sequence to be retained, at least a six-nucleotide match to both a V gene segment and a J gene segment was required. A rearrangement was called productive if the CDR3 had no stop codons and remained in frame with V and J, and every other rearrangement was called non-productive. Following IMGT convention, CDR3 was defined as the stretch from the second conserved V-encoded cysteine to the conserved J-encoded phenylalanine. The earlier analysis of about 590 of the donors excluded sequences that lacked an unambiguous match to a single V gene segment. An earlier analysis of about 590 of the donors classified V segments as functional when productive rearrangements were above 56.7% and as segregating when the standard deviation between donors was above 5%. A statistical classification framework was developed to diagnose cytomegalovirus status using the catalog of TCR beta chain sequences. In a later analysis, TCR nucleotide sequences were compared against IMGT/GENE-DB human TR gene sequences so that V and J genes could be assigned. In a later analysis, CDR3 sequences and most-parsimonious VDJ recombination scenarios were assigned using the TCRdist pipeline. A later analysis defined each TCR beta chain by its CDR3 amino acid sequence plus V-gene family, and excluded reads lacking a unique V-gene family. In a later analysis, 550 to 650 highly shared, low-generation-probability nucleotide sequences were removed to address suspected cross-contamination and a sequencing artifact. For each public chain, a later analysis derived a clonal expansion index from normalized ranks of inferred template counts within each repertoire. A later analysis computed generation probabilities with a VDJ recombination model fitted to out-of-frame rearrangements, and checked the results against IGoR. In a later analysis, TCR-TCR, TCR-HLA and TCR-CMV co-occurrence was scored with hypergeometric tests, and a repertoire-size bias correction was applied to TCR pairs. To estimate false discovery rates, a later analysis permuted the HLA or CMV assignments 20 times. In a later analysis, co-occurring TCRs were grouped using DBSCAN, with TCRdist sequence similarity added in when clustering inside HLA-allele-positive subsets. Repertoires with fewer than 30,000 or more than 120,000 public chains were left out of co-occurrence clustering, as were about 5 repertoires with anomalous nucleotide sharing. The table comes from immuneACCESS by way of TCRdb, which keeps in-frame sequences with V and J called. Part of the clones is missing from these tables; in studies checked, under half for an unresolved V gene and the rest for unknown reasons. That table supplies the V and J calls and clone size; D and trimming were determined from the DNA. The sample table contains 180,000 or so clones; only one count was recorded for around 77% of them. The top ten hold 2.5% to 3.5% of the sample.

On this clone: Its binding antigen is unknown. No much larger clone exists at a distance of one base, and base qualities are not known.

In total, about 650 healthy bone marrow donors made up the cohort. At the time of sampling, every cohort member was nominally healthy, though immune exposures that went unrecorded were likely present. The donor was CMV seronegative and was included in the group of 352 seronegative cohort members. Every donor gave a peripheral blood sample, and the peripheral blood mononuclear cells from that sample were used for TCR beta sequencing. Genomic DNA was extracted from the blood cell samples with the Qiagen DNeasy Blood Extraction Kit. The receptor was derived from a female donor in good health and CMV-seronegative. The sample taken for sequencing was PBMCs.

The CDR3 reads CASSQEKREGDYEQYF. The DNA reads as follows: TGCGCCAGCAGCCAAGAGAAAAGGGAGGGGGACTACGAGCAGTACTTC. The sequence joins TRBV4-1 to TRBJ2-7, with TRBD2 as a weak D call on 7 bases. In the germline V gene, CDR1 corresponds to MGHRA and CDR2 to YSYEKL. The V end loses 0 bases and the J end loses 3 bases, and a stretch of 15 bases separates them. The CDR3 contains 16 residues, cysteine and phenylalanine counted. Of all the DNA, just the CDR3 is kept, 48 bases in frame from base 1.